This T cell receptor (beta chain) was recovered during a study of T cell responses to AZD1222 COVID-19 vaccine listed by TCRdb under 2021. In terms of the full investigation: TCR sequencing covered more than 230 trial participants: approximately 200 given two doses of AZD1222 and some 25 given two doses of MenACWY control vaccine. Trial participants were enrolled by age into 18-55, 56-69 and 70-plus year subgroups, with roughly 160, 29 and 62 TCR-sequenced participants respectively. The study at large found these results: Participants were mostly white British and included more females than males, and it was suggested by the authors that clonal diversity may have been underestimated. A significant rise in spike-specific TCR breadth and depth was observed after two AZD1222 doses relative to day 0 and relative to MenACWY recipients. Nearly half of unique spike-specific TCRs reportedly recognized epitopes outside regions mutated in the B.1.351 and B.1.1.7 variants. Vaccine-associated CD4 TCRs spanned the whole spike protein, with dominant responses in regions 160-218 and 743-854. No day 14 peak-response samples were available, so repertoires were characterized only after the peak T cell response. Only a handful of AZD1222 recipients were SARS-CoV-2 seropositive at baseline, limiting conclusions about previously exposed vaccinees. In the small 56-69-year group, the increase in depth fell short of significance, most likely because of low power.

The CDR3 runs 15 amino acids, cysteine and phenylalanine included. Here the CDR3 DNA is all that survives: 45 bases in frame from base 1. The germline V end is reduced by 5 bases and the J end by 4 bases; junction bases left unmatched: 6. CDR1 and CDR2, looked up from the germline V gene, are SGHTA and FQGNSA. The CDR3 regions of human TCRbeta chains were analyzed by immunosequencing. In the paper's pipeline: TCRs in the repertoires were compared against a reference library of SARS-CoV-2-specific TCRs that had been generated with the MIRA antigen-specificity platform. Breadth was defined as the fraction of unique TCRs that were SARS-CoV-2-associated. Depth was defined as the fraction of total T cells that were SARS-CoV-2-associated. Each spike-specific TCR was assigned to its reactive spike region and to a CD4 or CD8 class using the MIRA data. Log10-transformed breadth and depth values were compared by one-way ANOVA with Sidak's multiple comparisons tests. TCRdb provides this immuneACCESS table in a form limited to in-frame rearrangements. Some clones are lacking; in checked studies, under half of them reflect an unresolved V gene, and why the rest are absent is not known. Clone size and the V and J calls come from that table; the DNA yielded D and trimming. The sample yields about 120,000 clones; under 95% were counted once. The ten biggest clones cover 5% of the sample.

This clone was observed a handful of times. This clone's antigen is unknown. Per-base qualities were not stored, and no clone one base away is much larger. The time point label for this specimen denotes: about 28 days (+/-7) after the second vaccine dose. AZD1222 recipients with second doses at about 4 weeks or about 12 weeks were pooled, because spike-specific TCR depth and breadth did not differ between schedules. Samples from vaccinated people were obtained from the UK trials COV001 and COV002, which included a single-blind randomized controlled phase 2/3 trial of AZD1222 (ChAdOx1 nCoV-19) in healthy adults. Trial participant PBMC samples were collected at day 0 and day 28 after the second dose for TCRbeta chain sequencing.

This TCR derives from an adult who received the AZD1222 COVID-19 vaccine. Rearrangement joined TRBV7-2 to TRBJ1-2, with 11 middle bases fitting TRBD1. The sample in question was peripheral blood, obtained 28 days after the second AZD1222 dose. The CDR3 corresponds to CASSIGQGASYGYTF. The DNA sequence is given as TGTGCCAGCAGCATAGGACAGGGGGCTAGCTATGGCTACACCTTC.